This paragraph covers one T cell receptor beta chain sequence. Its antigen is undetermined. The entry originates in a study of spatial heterogeneity in lung cancer. This sample's time point: sample taken at primary tumor resection. With 7 bases removed from V and 4 bases from J, the gap between germline ends came to 12 bases. The CDR3 is 13 residues long. Looked up from germline, CDR1 is WSHSY and CDR2 is SAAADI. General study points: Tumor mutation count correlated with how many alpha and beta TCRs expanded intratumorally.

TCRdb redid the calling of the 5' RACE reads with MiXCR, one entry per CDR3 protein. The repertoire includes roughly 3,500 distinct CDR3 sequences, 35% of them detected once, and approximately 13% sits in the top ten. The V gene is TRBV10-2, the J gene TRBJ2-3; possible D gene TRBD2, 7 bases. The source of this sequence is a female donor with early-stage non-small cell lung cancer. Sequenced here: lung tumor tissue, sampled at surgery. The CDR3 spells CASTGGRADTQYF. CDR3 sequence (DNA): TGCGCCAGCACGGGGGGCCGGGCAGATACGCAGTATTTT.